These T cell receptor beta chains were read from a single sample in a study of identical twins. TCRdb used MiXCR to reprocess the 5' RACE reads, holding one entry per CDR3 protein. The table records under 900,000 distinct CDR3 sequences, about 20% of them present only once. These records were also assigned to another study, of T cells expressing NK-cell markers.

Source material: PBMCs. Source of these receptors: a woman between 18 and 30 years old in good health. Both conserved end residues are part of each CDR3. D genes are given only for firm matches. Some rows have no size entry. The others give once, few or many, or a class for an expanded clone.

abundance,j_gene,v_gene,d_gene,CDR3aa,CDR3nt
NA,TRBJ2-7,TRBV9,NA,CASTLPCYEQYF,TGTGCCAGCACCCTCCCCTGTTACGAGCAGTACTTC
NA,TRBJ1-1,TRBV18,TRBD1,CASSFRDRAPEAFF,TGTGCCAGCTCCTTTCGGGACAGGGCCCCTGAAGCTTTCTTT
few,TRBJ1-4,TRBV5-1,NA,CASSSPQARGEKLFF,TGCGCCAGCAGCTCGCCCCAGGCCCGGGGTGAAAAACTGTTTTTT
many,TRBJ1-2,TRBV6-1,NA,CASREPGFHGYTF,TGTGCCAGCAGAGAACCAGGGTTTCATGGCTACACCTTC
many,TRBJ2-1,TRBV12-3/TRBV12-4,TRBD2,CASSLLAGVYNEQFF,TGTGCCAGCAGCTTACTAGCGGGAGTCTACAATGAGCAGTTCTTC
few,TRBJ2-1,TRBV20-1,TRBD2,CSARLGGPGNEQFF,TGCAGTGCTAGATTGGGAGGGCCGGGGAATGAGCAGTTCTTC
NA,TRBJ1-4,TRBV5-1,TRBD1,CASSDRQGAEKLFF,TGCGCCAGCAGCGACCGACAGGGGGCTGAAAAACTGTTTTTT
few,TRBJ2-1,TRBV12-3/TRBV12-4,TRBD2,CASSSGLAGAGPYNEQFF,TGTGCCAGCAGTTCGGGACTAGCGGGAGCTGGGCCCTACAATGAGCAGTTCTTC
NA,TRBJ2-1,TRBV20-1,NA,CSAAYRENEQFF,TGCAGTGCTGCTTACAGGGAGAATGAGCAGTTCTTC
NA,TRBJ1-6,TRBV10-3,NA,CASRGPGANNSPLHF,TGTGCCTCCCGTGGGCCCGGGGCCAATAATTCACCCCTCCACTTT
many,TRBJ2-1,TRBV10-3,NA,CAISESQYREQFF,TGTGCCATCAGTGAGTCACAGTACAGGGAGCAGTTCTTC
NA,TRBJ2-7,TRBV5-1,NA,CASSPNPDSFYEQYF,TGCGCCAGCAGCCCCAACCCCGACTCGTTCTACGAGCAGTACTTC
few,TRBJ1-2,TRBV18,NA,CASSPGQKQHYGYTF,TGTGCCAGCTCACCCGGACAGAAACAACACTATGGCTACACCTTC
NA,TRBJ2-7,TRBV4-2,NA,CASSPRGEYEQYF,TGTGCCAGCAGCCCACGGGGTGAATACGAGCAGTACTTC
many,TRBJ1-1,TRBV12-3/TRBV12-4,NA,CASSFGGFEAFF,TGTGCCAGCAGTTTCGGTGGTTTTGAAGCTTTCTTT
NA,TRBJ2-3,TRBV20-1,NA,CSARVRLPDTQYF,TGCAGTGCTAGGGTCCGTCTCCCAGATACGCAGTATTTT
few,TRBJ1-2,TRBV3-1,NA,CASSQEGQGSLRYTF,TGTGCCAGCAGCCAAGAGGGGCAGGGTTCCTTGCGCTACACCTTC
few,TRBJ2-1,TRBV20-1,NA,CSASSERFYEQFF,TGCAGTGCTAGTTCAGAACGCTTCTATGAGCAGTTCTTC
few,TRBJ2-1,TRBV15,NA,CATSRVSGRPDNEQFF,TGTGCCACCAGCAGAGTATCAGGACGGCCCGACAATGAGCAGTTCTTC
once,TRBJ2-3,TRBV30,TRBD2,CAWSVGLAGADTQYF,TGTGCCTGGAGTGTAGGACTAGCGGGGGCAGATACGCAGTATTTT
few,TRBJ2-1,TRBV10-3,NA,CAIRAPSSYNEQFF,TGTGCCATCAGAGCGCCTAGCTCCTACAATGAGCAGTTCTTC
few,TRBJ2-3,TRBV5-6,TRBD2,CASSHTGSGRLDTQYF,TGTGCCAGCAGCCATACGGGAAGCGGGAGGCTGGATACGCAGTATTTT
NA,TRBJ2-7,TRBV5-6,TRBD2,CASSPGLALDEQYF,TGTGCCAGCAGCCCAGGACTAGCGTTAGACGAGCAGTACTTC